Included here is one TCR beta chain sequence, with context. The antigen remains undetermined. This sample is drawn from a study of T cell responses to AZD1222 COVID-19 vaccine. Study-wide points: Seropositive at baseline were only six AZD1222 recipients. Targeting of unmutated variant regions was reportedly seen in nearly half of spike-specific TCRs. Samples come after the peak T cell response, not at day 14.

Per germline, CDR1 WSHSY and CDR2 SAAADI. This CDR3 is 14 amino acids long. Trimming shortened V by 4 bases and J by 0 bases, and 10 bases separated the two germline ends. The protocol was immunoSEQ multiplex PCR, while the TCRdb copy is restricted to in-frame clones and leaves out a portion. The data contain under 150,000 clones, approximately 90% of them singletons. Sequences were derived from peripheral blood, sampled 28 days after the second AZD1222 dose. The chain recombines TRBV10-2 with TRBJ2-7; tentatively, D is TRBD1 (6 bases). The TCR originated in an adult who received the AZD1222 COVID-19 vaccine. The CDR3 sequence is CASSAETGSYEQYF. The CDR3 coding sequence is TGCGCCAGCAGTGCCGAGACAGGCTCCTACGAGCAGTACTTC.